A selection of T cell receptor beta chains follows, all from one sample in a study of blood T cell repertoires in COVID-19. The table came from immunoSEQ multiplex PCR; TCRdb's copy has only in-frame clones and leaves some out. The table has some 200,000 clones, roughly 83% seen once; the top ten hold approximately 1.2%. Sequenced: PBMCs or T cells enriched from blood (not recorded which). The receptors were sampled from a middle-aged woman with acute COVID-19. Both conserved end residues are part of each CDR3. The order of the fields is D gene, J gene, clone size, V gene, CDR3 DNA, CDR3 protein. A D gene is named only where the DNA matches it firmly. The listing skips clone size in some rows; elsewhere it reads once, few, many or a size class.

D: TRBD1; J: TRBJ1-2; size: .; V: TRBV6-6; DNA: TGTGCCTCCTTACGAGGGGGCTGGGAGGGCTACACCTTC; CDR3: CASLRGGWEGYTF
D: .; J: TRBJ1-3; size: .; V: TRBV7-6; DNA: TGTGCCAGCAGCTCCCAGCAGGGGAGAGGAAACACCATATATTTT; CDR3: CASSSQQGRGNTIYF
D: TRBD2; J: TRBJ2-5; size: once; V: TRBV6-2/TRBV6-3; DNA: TGTGCCAGCAGCCCCACTCTCGGCGGGGGGGCAAGGACCCAGTACTTC; CDR3: CASSPTLGGGARTQYF
D: .; J: TRBJ1-2; size: .; V: TRBV14; DNA: TGTGCCAGCAGCCAAGATAGGGGGACGGTCTATGGCTACACCTTC; CDR3: CASSQDRGTVYGYTF
D: .; J: TRBJ2-6; size: .; V: TRBV7-8; DNA: TGTGCCAGCAGGTTCCAGGTCCGTTCTGGGGCCAACGTCCTGACTTTC; CDR3: CASRFQVRSGANVLTF
D: TRBD1; J: TRBJ2-5; size: .; V: TRBV28; DNA: TGTGCCAGCAGTATCGGGACAGGACAAGAGACCCAGTACTTC; CDR3: CASSIGTGQETQYF
D: TRBD1; J: TRBJ1-2; size: .; V: TRBV5-6; DNA: TGTGCCAGCAGCCCAGGGACAGGCGGTAACTATGGCTACACCTTC; CDR3: CASSPGTGGNYGYTF
D: .; J: TRBJ1-6; size: .; V: TRBV3-1/TRBV3-2; DNA: TGTGCCAGCAGCCAAGGGAACAGGTTTTATAATTCACCCCTCCACTTT; CDR3: CASSQGNRFYNSPLHF
D: TRBD1; J: TRBJ1-2; size: .; V: TRBV20-1; DNA: TGCAGTGCTTCGAACAGGGGTGGCTACACCTTC; CDR3: CSASNRGGYTF
D: TRBD1; J: TRBJ1-1; size: .; V: TRBV29-1; DNA: TGCAGCGTTGAACCCAGGGGGCAGGGACAAGCTTTCTTT; CDR3: CSVEPRGQGQAFF
D: .; J: TRBJ2-7; size: .; V: TRBV28; DNA: TGTGCCAGCAGTTTATTCCGCTCCTACGAGCAGTACTTC; CDR3: CASSLFRSYEQYF
D: .; J: TRBJ2-7; size: .; V: TRBV6-5; DNA: TGTGCCAGCAGTCTCAGGGGCGCGGACTACGAGCAGTACTTC; CDR3: CASSLRGADYEQYF
D: TRBD1; J: TRBJ1-5; size: .; V: TRBV7-8; DNA: TGTGCCAGCAGCGGATCAGGGGGCCAGCCCCAGCATTTT; CDR3: CASSGSGGQPQHF
D: .; J: TRBJ1-6; size: once; V: TRBV4-1; DNA: TGCGCCAGCAGCCAAGTTCGAGACCTCCTAGGCAGAACCTATAATTCACCCCTCCACTTT; CDR3: CASSQVRDLLGRTYNSPLHF
D: TRBD1; J: TRBJ1-1; size: .; V: TRBV7-7; DNA: TGTGCCAGCAGCTTAGCGCCGAACGGGACAGGGGGCCAAACTGAAGCTTTCTTT; CDR3: CASSLAPNGTGGQTEAFF
D: TRBD1; J: TRBJ1-2; size: few; V: TRBV30; DNA: TGTGCCTGGAGGGGACAGGGTGACTATGGCTACACCTTC; CDR3: CAWRGQGDYGYTF
D: .; J: TRBJ1-1; size: .; V: TRBV7-9; DNA: TGTGCCAGCAGCCTACGGACGGGAGATGAAGCTTTCTTT; CDR3: CASSLRTGDEAFF
D: TRBD2; J: TRBJ2-1; size: .; V: TRBV11-3; DNA: TGTGCCAGCAGCTATTGGGGACTAGCGGATTACAATGAGCAGTTCTTC; CDR3: CASSYWGLADYNEQFF
D: .; J: TRBJ2-7; size: .; V: TRBV2; DNA: TGTGCCAGCAGTACCCCAAGGGGGGGGGCTCGCGAGCAGTACTTC; CDR3: CASSTPRGGAREQYF
D: TRBD2; J: TRBJ2-5; size: few; V: TRBV3-1/TRBV3-2; DNA: TGTGCCAGCAGCCAAGCACTAGCGGGGGGGCCGGAGACCCAGTACTTC; CDR3: CASSQALAGGPETQYF
D: .; J: TRBJ2-7; size: once; V: TRBV28; DNA: TGTGCCAGCAGCTTCCCAAGAGGACACGGTTCCTACGAGCAGTACTTC; CDR3: CASSFPRGHGSYEQYF
D: TRBD2; J: TRBJ2-1; size: .; V: TRBV5-1; DNA: TGCGCCAGCAGCCTAAGCGGGAGCTCCTACAATGAGCAGTTCTTC; CDR3: CASSLSGSSYNEQFF
D: TRBD1; J: TRBJ1-5; size: .; V: TRBV9; DNA: TGTGCCAGCAGCGTCGGGACAGTTAATCAGCCCCAGCATTTT; CDR3: CASSVGTVNQPQHF
D: TRBD2; J: TRBJ2-1; size: .; V: TRBV7-6; DNA: TGTGCCAGCAGCTCTATCGAGCGGGGGGGCTACAATGAGCAGTTCTTC; CDR3: CASSSIERGGYNEQFF
D: .; J: TRBJ1-2; size: .; V: TRBV29-1; DNA: TGCAGCGTTGAAGTGGAGGACAGTTACTATGGCTACACCTTC; CDR3: CSVEVEDSYYGYTF
D: TRBD1; J: TRBJ1-2; size: .; V: TRBV18; DNA: TGTGCCAGCTCACTATGGGACAGGGAGGGACATGGCTACACCTTC; CDR3: CASSLWDREGHGYTF
D: TRBD2; J: TRBJ2-1; size: .; V: TRBV28; DNA: TGTGCCAGCAGTTCCCCAACCGGGACTAGCGCAAATGAGCAGTTCTTC; CDR3: CASSSPTGTSANEQFF
D: .; J: TRBJ1-1; size: .; V: TRBV6-2/TRBV6-3; DNA: TGTGCCAGCAGTTACTCGCTGGGGGCGACTGAAGCTTTCTTT; CDR3: CASSYSLGATEAFF
D: TRBD2; J: TRBJ2-1; size: .; V: TRBV7-9; DNA: TGTGCCAGCAGCCCTACTAGCGGGAGGAAAGTGAATGAGCAGTTCTTC; CDR3: CASSPTSGRKVNEQFF
D: TRBD2; J: TRBJ2-3; size: .; V: TRBV29-1; DNA: TGCAGCGTCTCGGGACTAGCGGGAGGGTATTTT; CDR3: CSVSGLAGGYF
D: TRBD1; J: TRBJ1-2; size: .; V: TRBV27; DNA: TGTGCCAGCAGTGGCCGGGACAGGGGGGTTGGCTACACCTTC; CDR3: CASSGRDRGVGYTF
D: TRBD1; J: TRBJ1-4; size: .; V: TRBV7-2; DNA: TGTGCCAGCAGCCCACTACCCCGGACAGGGGTTGAAAAACTGTTTTTT; CDR3: CASSPLPRTGVEKLFF
D: .; J: TRBJ2-3; size: .; V: TRBV5-6; DNA: TGTGCCAGCAGCTACGAGCGGTTCCCGGATACGCAGTATTTT; CDR3: CASSYERFPDTQYF
D: .; J: TRBJ2-1; size: .; V: TRBV7-9; DNA: TGTGCCAGCAGCTTAGTGGGCGAGAACAATGAGCAGTTCTTC; CDR3: CASSLVGENNEQFF
D: TRBD1; J: TRBJ1-4; size: .; V: TRBV4-3; DNA: TGCGCCAGCAGCCAATATCCCTCTGCCGGGACAGGATCAGAAAAACTGTTTTTT; CDR3: CASSQYPSAGTGSEKLFF
D: TRBD2; J: TRBJ2-1; size: .; V: TRBV6-5; DNA: TGTGCCAGCAGGAGACTAGCGGGGGAGCAGTTCTTC; CDR3: CASRRLAGEQFF
D: TRBD1; J: TRBJ1-1; size: .; V: TRBV4-2; DNA: TGTGCCAGCAGCCAACATAAAGACAGGGGAACTCTGAACACTGAAGCTTTCTTT; CDR3: CASSQHKDRGTLNTEAFF